This T cell receptor (beta chain) came from a study of T cells expressing NK-cell markers (dated by TCRdb to 2019 to 2021). About the study as a whole: Several donors provided sorted CD3+CD56+NKG2C+, CD3+CD56+NKG2C- and CD3+CD56-NKG2C+ T-cell subsets, whose TCR beta-chain repertoires were profiled. Of the eight sequenced donors, seven were found to be HCMV-seropositive and one was found to be HCMV-seronegative. Randomly selected healthy volunteers, three men and five women, were used as the eight sequenced donors. Illumina HiSeq 2000/2500, MiSeq or NextSeq was used to sequence libraries as 2 x 150 bp reads.

To determine HCMV serostatus, a commercial ELISA kit was used to detect HCMV-specific IgG in serum. Ficoll density gradient centrifugation was used to isolate peripheral blood mononuclear cells from blood. Here is what the overall study found, with its caveats: For six donors, the dominant CD3+CD56+NKG2C+ clonotypes were among the top 10 CD8+ clonotypes and accounted for about 1.0-8% of CD8+ T cells. Those dominant clonotypes were again the most abundant among CD3+CD56-NKG2C+ cells in a few donors, at roughly 28.3-60.1%. Whether the expanded NKG2C-expressing T cell clones were specific for HCMV antigens was left unclear.

As to this clonotype: The antigen it binds to is not known.

The sample was run on an Illumina HiSeq 2000. 5'RACE template switching, by which a universal primer site and unique molecular identifiers were added, was used to make TCR beta cDNA libraries. cDNA synthesis was primed from the TCR beta constant segment and was followed by two successive PCR amplification steps. As for the authors' bioinformatics: MIGEC handled demultiplexing of the reads and grouping by UMI, while MiTCR was used to assemble and quantify clonotypes. To exclude erroneous sequences, any TCR cDNA sequence not supported by at least two reads was discarded. Downstream repertoire analysis used the tcR package, and clonotypes were matched across fractions by CDR3 nucleotide sequence plus V segment. VDJmatch was used to annotate antigen specificity against VDJdb, with one amino acid substitution in CDR3 permitted. After the reads were reprocessed by TCRdb, one entry was made per CDR3 protein sequence, with no DNA. TCRdb's processing, not the authors' own work, is the source of the V and J calls. The sample has about 150,000 distinct CDR3 sequences on record. The ten biggest clones cover about 19% of the sample.

The CDR3 sequence holds 17 residues, the cysteine and phenylalanine included. Only the protein is on record. From a lookup of the germline V gene, CDR1 and CDR2 are SNHLY and FYNNEI. Sequencing was done on a sample of blood T cells: a sorted CD56 or NKG2C T cell subset, CD4+ or CD8+ T cells, or bulk PBMC T cells (not recorded which). The receptor was isolated from a man aged 18 to 69 in good health. Recombination linked TRBV2 to TRBJ1-3; there is no DNA to check the TCRdb D call of TRBD1. The CDR3 has the sequence CASSERAGSISGNTIYF.